The 29 T cell receptor beta chains reported below all come from one sample, sequenced in a study of OX40 agonist ivuxolimab in advanced cancers. TCRdb's copy holds only in-frame clones and misses some; the assay was immunoSEQ multiplex PCR. Here the sample spans 80,000 to 130,000 clones, roughly nine tenths being singletons. The sample here was CD4+ or CD8+ T cells sorted from blood, taken in a trial of the OX40 agonist ivuxolimab. The receptors stem from an adult with an advanced solid tumor such as melanoma, head and neck, liver or kidney cancer.

About this clone itself: The germline gene is not matched at one end of the junction; a read error may be the cause. J is TRBJ2-7 and V is TRBV18; D gene unclear. This CDR3 is built from 14 residues. CDR1 is KGHSH, CDR2 LQKENI, per germline. As DNA, the CDR3 is TGTGCCAGCTCACCACAGCAGAACTCCGACGAGCAGTACTTC. Translating gives CASSPQQNSDEQYF.

The rearrangement joins TRBV6-5 to TRBJ2-3; D call uncertain. Germline V gene sequence: CDR1 MNHEY, CDR2 SVGAGI. This CDR3 spans 13 amino acids. V was shortened by 6 bases and J by 0 bases, with 7 bases between the two germline ends. The DNA for the CDR3 is TGTGCCAGCAGGGCACCTAGCACAGATACGCAGTATTTT. Translating it yields CASRAPSTDTQYF.

The sample holds one count of this clone. The V call is TRBV19, the J call TRBJ2-1, with D uncertain. With 5 bases removed from V and 12 bases from J, the gap between germline ends came to 17 bases. This CDR3 region has 13 residues. Germline V gives CDR1 LNHDA, CDR2 SQIVND (reference sequence). CDR3: CASSSQGSMGQFF. Written as DNA, the CDR3 is TGTGCCAGTAGTTCACAAGGTTCGATGGGGCAGTTCTTC.

The CDR3 loop is CASSSRDRDYQPQHF. The CDR3 nucleotides are TGTGCCAGTAGTTCCAGGGACAGGGATTATCAGCCCCAGCATTTT. The chain links TRBV19 to TRBJ1-5; 9 bases are a match to TRBD1. Germline V CDR1 and CDR2: LNHDA, SQIVND (reference sequence). CDR3 size: 15 residues. V gave up 5 bases and J gave up 5 bases; unmatched junction bases: 7.

This chain uses TRBV18 with TRBJ2-7; TRBD1 matches at 9 bases. The CDR3 sequence is 17 residues long. The V segment lost 3 bases and the J segment 5 bases; nucleotides outside the gene matches: 14. Germline CDR1 is KGHSH and CDR2 is LQKENI. CDR3 in amino acids: CASSPPNNRDRVNEQYF. The CDR3 DNA is TGTGCCAGCTCACCCCCAAATAACCGGGACAGGGTAAACGAGCAGTACTTC.

This chain connects TRBV29-1 to TRBJ2-5; D is undetermined. V was pared by 8 bases and J by 0 bases, with 13 bases between. This CDR3 has 13 residues. Germline CDR1 SQVTM, CDR2 ANQGSEA. Here the CDR3 reads CSCDMGNQETQYF. The DNA for the CDR3 is TGCAGCTGCGATATGGGGAACCAAGAGACCCAGTACTTC.

The chain links TRBV5-4 to TRBJ1-1; 7 positions match TRBD1. CDR3 length: 12 amino acids. Germline CDR1 SGHNT, CDR2 YYREEE (reference sequence). The V gene end was trimmed by 4 bases and the J gene end by 8 bases; junction bases not matched to a gene: 5. The CDR3, as DNA: TGTGCCAGCAGCACGGACAGGCTAGAAGCTTTCTTT. It yields the protein CASSTDRLEAFF.

The chain recombines TRBV9 with TRBJ2-1; 10 nucleotides align to TRBD2. Germline CDR1 SGDLS, CDR2 YYNGEE. The CDR3 is made up of 15 amino acids. J was trimmed by 7 bases and V by 2 bases; bases with no gene match: 6. The CDR3 DNA follows: TGTGCCAGCAGCGTTTCTAGCGGGAGACTGAATGAGCAGTTCTTC. This translates into CASSVSSGRLNEQFF.

The genes are TRBV5-1 and TRBJ2-7, with 8 nucleotides matching TRBD2. The CDR3 extends over 14 amino acids. Trimming took 4 bases from V and 7 from J; bases not matched to a gene: 10. The germline V gene encodes CDR1 SGHRS and CDR2 YFSETQ. Written as DNA, the CDR3 is TGCGCCAGCAGCCTAAGCGGGGGCCGGGAGGAGCAGTACTTC. Translating it yields CASSLSGGREEQYF.

The rearrangement links TRBV2 to TRBJ2-3; D is ambiguous. Trimming took 8 bases from V and 5 from J, leaving 20 bases between them. CDR1 and CDR2 from the germline V gene are SNHLY and FYNNEI. The CDR3 runs 15 residues. CDR3 nucleotide sequence: TGTGCCAGCGGGATGGACGTTACTTCCGGAGATACGCAGTATTTT. It codes for CASGMDVTSGDTQYF.

The CDR3 nucleotides read TGTGCCAGCAGCTTAAGGCTAGCGGGAGAACCTGAGCAGTTCTTC. Translated, it gives CASSLRLAGEPEQFF. The V gene is TRBV7-6, the J gene TRBJ2-1, with 10 bases matching TRBD2. The CDR3 is 15 amino acids. CDR1 is SGHVS and CDR2 is FNYEAQ in the germline V gene. With V trimmed by 2 bases and J by 9 bases, 7 bases remained unmatched.

This chain connects TRBV19 to TRBJ2-5, with TRBD2 matching over 10 bases. Looked up from germline, CDR1 is LNHDA and CDR2 is SQIVND (reference sequence). CDR3 length equals 13 residues. Germline trimming cut 4 bases from V and 4 bases from J; bases unmatched to any gene: 0. The CDR3 DNA follows: TGTGCCAGTAGTACTAGCGGGAGAGAGACCCAGTACTTC. It codes for CASSTSGRETQYF.

The count of this clone is one. One junction end does not reproduce the germline sequence, and a read error may be involved. The chain recombines TRBV28 with TRBJ2-7, with 7 bases that match TRBD2. CDR1 is MDHEN, CDR2 SYDVKM, per germline. This CDR3 region has 13 residues. In nucleotides, the CDR3 is TGTGCCAGCAGGGGAGGGTATCGAGGGGCATCGAACTTC. It specifies CASRGGYRGASNF.

The chain combines TRBV19 with TRBJ2-4; tentatively, D is TRBD1 (5 bases). V was clipped by 0 bases and J by 1 base, with 10 bases between them. Looked up from germline, CDR1 is LNHDA and CDR2 is SQIVND (reference sequence). The length of the CDR3 is 16 residues. In DNA, the CDR3 is TGTGCCAGTAGTATAGACCAGGGAAATGCCAAAAACATTCAGTACTTC. Protein product: CASSIDQGNAKNIQYF.

The chain couples TRBV28 to TRBJ2-1, with 7 bases that match TRBD1. This CDR3 region has 14 residues. The V and J ends lost 5 bases and 7 bases, in that order; junction bases with no gene match: 8. In germline, CDR1 is MDHEN, CDR2 SYDVKM. The CDR3: CASSPTTGSNEQFF. As DNA, the CDR3 is TGTGCCAGCAGTCCCACGACAGGGTCGAATGAGCAGTTCTTC. The complete variable domain, with remaining parts taken from reference TRBV28 and TRBJ2-1, reads DVKVTQSSRYLVKRTGEKVFLECVQDMDHENMFWYRQDPGLGLRLIYFSYDVKMKEKGDIPEGYSVSREKKERFSLILESASTNQTSMYLCASSPTTGSNEQFFGPGTRLTVL.

This clone was observed once. The gene calls are TRBV5-4 and TRBJ2-7; D is perhaps TRBD1 (6 bases). V was trimmed by 4 bases and J by 3 bases, leaving 20 bases between them. This CDR3 comprises 16 residues. Germline values: CDR1 SGHNT, CDR2 YYREEE (reference sequence). As DNA, the CDR3 is TGTGCCAGCAGCCCGGGGCTCGGTAGGGGGAGCTACGAGCAGTACTTC. Translation: CASSPGLGRGSYEQYF.

This clone was recorded only once. V is TRBV28 and J is TRBJ2-5; 8 nucleotides agree with TRBD1. This CDR3 is built from 16 residues. V shed 4 bases, J shed 7 bases, and the junction held 14 bases outside the gene matches. CDR1 is MDHEN, CDR2 SYDVKM, per germline. The CDR3 loop reads CASSSTDRAGVGTQYF. As DNA, the CDR3 is TGTGCCAGCAGTTCCACGGACAGGGCCGGTGTAGGGACCCAGTACTTC.

CDR3 nucleotides: TGTGCCAGCTCACCACCGGGAACGGTCCGCACAGATACGCAGTATTTT. As protein: CASSPPGTVRTDTQYF. The chain recombines TRBV18 with TRBJ2-3; D remains unclear. The CDR3 contains 16 residues. Germline assignment: CDR1 KGHSH and CDR2 LQKENI. V was pared by 0 bases and J by 1 base, with 11 bases between.

The V gene is TRBV5-4, the J gene TRBJ2-3, with 8 bases identical to TRBD2. Germline values: CDR1 SGHNT, CDR2 YYREEE (reference sequence). V lost 0 bases to trimming and J lost 5 bases; unmatched junction nucleotides: 5. CDR3 length: 15 residues. The CDR3 DNA reads as TGTGCCAGCAGCTTGGCCGGGAGGGGGAGAGATACGCAGTATTTT. This encodes CASSLAGRGRDTQYF.

The chain carries TRBV5-4 and TRBJ1-3, with 10 bases fitting TRBD1. Germline CDR1 reads SGHNT; CDR2 reads YYREEE (reference sequence). The CDR3 is 17 residues long. Unmatched junction bases numbered 7, after V lost 4 bases and J lost 0 bases. The CDR3: CASSHGGQGHSGNTIYF. The DNA for the CDR3 is TGTGCCAGCAGCCATGGGGGACAGGGGCACTCTGGAAACACCATATATTTT.

V usage is TRBV5-4 and J usage is TRBJ2-2; D is ambiguous. This CDR3 is 13 amino acids long. CDR1 is SGHNT and CDR2 is YYREEE in the germline V gene (reference sequence). V lost 0 bases to trimming and J lost 6 bases, with 6 bases between them. CDR3 coding DNA: TGTGCCAGCAGCTTGGACTGGGCCGGGGAGCTGTTTTTT. This codes for CASSLDWAGELFF.

This clone was picked up one time. This chain links TRBV14 with TRBJ2-5; unclear D gene. Germline V lookup: CDR1 SGHDN, CDR2 FVKESK. Between the trimmed V and J ends, which lost 3 bases and 1 base, there was a span of 9 bases. This CDR3 comprises 14 residues. CDR3 sequence: CASSHSWGQETQYF. CDR3 DNA: TGTGCCAGCAGCCACAGTTGGGGCCAAGAGACCCAGTACTTC.

The rearrangement links TRBV19 to TRBJ1-5; 10 bases are a match to TRBD1. Trimming took 3 bases from V and 2 from J; bases not matched to a gene: 7. Germline V CDR1 and CDR2: LNHDA, SQIVND (reference sequence). This CDR3 is built from 17 residues. The CDR3 nucleotides are TGTGCCAGTAGTATCGGACAGGGGGTCAGTCGCAATCAGCCCCAGCATTTT. The encoded protein is CASSIGQGVSRNQPQHF.

This chain joins TRBV28 and TRBJ2-5, with D possibly being TRBD1 or TRBD2 (5 bases each). The length of the CDR3 is 14 residues. Germline V gene sequence: CDR1 MDHEN, CDR2 SYDVKM. With 5 bases removed from V and 2 bases from J, the gap between germline ends came to 12 bases. CDR3 residues: CASSLPWGQETQYF. CDR3 nucleotide sequence: TGTGCCAGCAGTCTTCCCTGGGGGCAAGAGACCCAGTACTTC.

This clone occurred once. V gene TRBV11-3 combines with J gene TRBJ1-5, with D possibly matching TRBD1 (5 bases). With 7 bases removed from V and 6 bases from J, the gap between germline ends came to 25 bases. The CDR3 runs 17 residues. CDR1 and CDR2 (germline): SGHNT, YENEEA. CDR3 coding DNA: TGTGCCAGCACGCCCCGGGGACCGACCTGCCCTTTTCAGCCCCAGCATTTT. Translating it yields CASTPRGPTCPFQPQHF.

This sequence joins TRBV5-5 and TRBJ2-3; TRBD2 aligns across 10 bases. CDR1 and CDR2 from the germline V gene are SGHKS and YYEKEE (reference sequence). The CDR3 is made up of 18 amino acids. V shed 0 bases, J shed 3 bases, and the junction held 10 bases outside the gene matches. The CDR3 here is CASSLVGPSGSRTDTQYF. In DNA, the CDR3 is TGTGCCAGCAGCTTGGTGGGACCTAGCGGGAGTCGAACAGATACGCAGTATTTT.

This chain connects TRBV5-1 to TRBJ2-3; D remains unclear. Germline-derived CDR1 and CDR2 are SGHRS and YFSETQ. Between the trimmed V and J ends, which lost 2 bases and 6 bases, there was a span of 7 bases. The CDR3 covers 12 residues. CDR3 DNA sequence: TGCGCCAGCAGCTTCGACCGGGATACGCAGTATTTT. Protein sequence: CASSFDRDTQYF.

Here the CDR3 DNA reads TGTGCCAGCAGTTTTAGGCGTATAGGAACTGATACGCAGTATTTT. Protein sequence: CASSFRRIGTDTQYF. V and J are TRBV28 and TRBJ2-3; D not resolved. CDR3 size: 15 residues. V was cut by 3 bases and J by 6 bases, with 16 bases left in between. Germline V lookup: CDR1 MDHEN, CDR2 SYDVKM.

V and J are TRBV9 and TRBJ2-3; the D gene is possibly TRBD2 (6 bases). Per germline, CDR1 SGDLS and CDR2 YYNGEE. This CDR3 contains 15 residues. The ends were cut back, 4 bases at V and 2 bases at J, with 14 bases in the middle. In DNA, the CDR3 is TGTGCCAGCAGCCTGCTGGGGCGGGACACAGATACGCAGTATTTT. This encodes CASSLLGRDTDTQYF.